The 9 T cell receptor beta chains listed next were all sequenced from one sample in a study of blood T cell repertoires in COVID-19. Profiled with immunoSEQ multiplex PCR; TCRdb holds only in-frame clones, not every one. The table records roughly 390,000 clones, over 75% of them present only once. Sequencing was performed on peripheral blood. The receptors shown here come from a woman in her 30s with COVID-19, enrolled during active disease.

The chain joins TRBV5-6 to TRBJ1-2; TRBD1 might be the D (5 bases). This CDR3 has 13 residues. Germline V gene sequence: CDR1 SGHDT, CDR2 YYEEEE. V shed 6 bases and J shed 7 bases, with 16 bases lying between them. The CDR3 spells CASTQREGAGYTF. Written as DNA, the CDR3 is TGTGCCAGCACCCAGCGGGAAGGGGCTGGCTACACCTTC. Supplemented by reference TRBV5-6 and TRBJ1-2, the full variable domain reads DAGVTQSPTHLIKTRGQQVTLRCSPKSGHDTVSWYQQALGQGPQFIFQYYEEEERQRGNFPDRFSGHQFPNYSSELNVNALLLGDSALYLCASTQREGAGYTFGSGTRLTVV.

This chain connects TRBV5-1 to TRBJ2-5; 12 nucleotides agree with TRBD1. Germline trimming cut 4 bases from V and 4 bases from J; bases unmatched to any gene: 8. The length of the CDR3 is 16 residues. Looked up from germline, CDR1 is SGHRS and CDR2 is YFSETQ. The CDR3 nucleotides are TGCGCCAGCAGCACCGAGGGGACAGGGGGCGGAGAGACCCAGTACTTC. It yields the protein CASSTEGTGGGETQYF.

The chain joins TRBV20-1 to TRBJ1-4; 12 nucleotides agree with TRBD1. V trimming: 3 bases; J trimming: 2 bases; junction bases outside the gene matches: 7. CDR1 and CDR2 (germline): DFQATT, SNEGSKA (reference sequence). The CDR3 has 17 residues. The CDR3 loop is CSASGGTGGKTNEKLFF. The CDR3 DNA reads TGCAGTGCTAGTGGGGGGACAGGGGGCAAGACTAATGAAAAACTGTTTTTT.

The J gene is TRBJ1-5, the V gene TRBV5-1; D not resolved. Germline V lookup: CDR1 SGHRS, CDR2 YFSETQ. V was cut by 1 base and J by 7 bases, with 12 bases left in between. The CDR3 has 14 amino acids. CDR3 nucleotides: TGCGCCAGCAGCTTGATGGGAGTCGGCCAGCCCCAGCATTTT. Its translation: CASSLMGVGQPQHF.

The CDR3 nucleotides read TGTGCCAGCAGCTTAAACCCTGGGGGGGCCAACTATGGCTACACCTTC. This encodes CASSLNPGGANYGYTF. The chain employs TRBV7-3 and TRBJ1-2, with D maybe TRBD1 (6 bases). This CDR3 has 16 residues. The V gene's germline CDR1 is SGHTA and CDR2 FQGTGA. The V gene lost 1 base and the J gene lost 2 bases, with 14 bases spanning the gap. The full variable domain, its missing parts supplied by reference TRBV7-3 and TRBJ1-2, is GAGVSQTPSNKVTEKGKYVELRCDPISGHTALYWYRQSLGQGPEFLIYFQGTGAADDSGLPNDRFFAVRPEGSVSTLKIQRTERGDSAVYLCASSLNPGGANYGYTFGSGTRLTVV.

V is TRBV6-5 and J is TRBJ2-3; 8 nucleotides agree with TRBD2. The germline CDR1 and CDR2 sequences are MNHEY and SVGAGI. The V and J ends lost 2 bases and 4 bases, in that order; junction bases with no gene match: 5. This CDR3 has 15 amino acids. CDR3 DNA sequence: TGTGCCAGCAGTTACGCGCGGGAGGTGGCAGATACGCAGTATTTT. Protein sequence: CASSYAREVADTQYF.

This clone has only a few counts. The V and J genes are TRBV10-1 and TRBJ2-5; 8 nucleotides align to TRBD1. The CDR3 has 14 residues. The V gene's germline CDR1 is WNHNN and CDR2 SYGVQD (reference sequence). The V segment lost 6 bases and the J segment 4 bases; nucleotides outside the gene matches: 7. The CDR3 sequence is CASSDRGVAETQYF. CDR3 coding DNA: TGCGCCAGCAGCGACAGGGGTGTGGCAGAGACCCAGTACTTC.

Only a few counts were recorded for this clone. The rearrangement links TRBV7-8 to TRBJ2-7; D possibly corresponds to TRBD2 (6 bases). Trimming took 5 bases from V and 13 from J, leaving 18 bases between them. The CDR3 has 12 residues. Germline CDR1 and CDR2: SGHVS and FQNEAQ. CDR3 DNA sequence: TGTGCCAGCAGCCCTTTCCGGGGGTGGGCCTACTTC. Encoded protein: CASSPFRGWAYF. The whole variable domain, filled in from reference TRBV7-8 and TRBJ2-7, reads GAGVSQSPRYKVAKRGQDVALRCDPISGHVSLFWYQQALGQGPEFLTYFQNEAQLDKSGLPSDRFFAERPEGSVSTLKIQRTQQEDSAVYLCASSPFRGWAYFGPGTRLTVT.

The chain has TRBV6-1 and TRBJ2-3; perhaps TRBD2 as D (6 bases). Germline V CDR1 and CDR2: MNHNS, SASEGT. The V gene lost 4 bases and the J gene lost 3 bases, with 14 bases spanning the gap. This CDR3 is built from 15 residues. The CDR3 sequence is CASSGSDRGTDTQYF. CDR3 sequence (DNA): TGTGCCAGCAGTGGAAGTGACCGGGGGACAGATACGCAGTATTTT.